The following is a T cell receptor (beta chain) sequence with its context. The antigen remains unidentified. The data were produced by immunoSEQ multiplex PCR, yet TCRdb's version contains in-frame clones alone and is incomplete. The data contain about 79,000 clones, around 92% of them singletons. V gave up 0 bases and J gave up 0 bases, with 12 bases separating them. Germline V CDR1 and CDR2: LNHNV, YYDKDF (reference sequence). This CDR3 is 17 amino acids long. The sample is drawn from a study of OX40 agonist ivuxolimab in advanced cancers. As for the study in general: Patients' therapy was ivuxolimab, an antibody that acts as an agonist of OX40 (CD134). Allowance was made for prior anti-PD-1, anti-PD-L1 or anti-CTLA-4 therapy, and roughly 40% had some.

Study-level findings and limits: The study observed clonal expansion of CD4+ and CD8+ blood T cells by week 6 at 0.1 to 3.0 mg/kg.

This chain connects TRBV15 to TRBJ2-1; D is possibly TRBD2 (6 bases). Sequences were derived from CD4+ or CD8+ T cells sorted from blood, sampled in a trial of the OX40 agonist ivuxolimab. The TCR comes from an adult with an advanced solid tumor such as melanoma, head and neck, liver or kidney cancer. The CDR3 here is CATSRDGRRGSYNEQFF. The CDR3 bases are TGTGCCACCAGCAGAGATGGGAGGCGAGGCTCCTACAATGAGCAGTTCTTC.